The present T cell receptor beta chain was sequenced within a study of T cells in Graves' hyperthyroidism and ophthalmopathy. Study details: At initial diagnosis, before any treatment had begun, peripheral blood was obtained.

This clonotype has ten or more counts. What it binds is unknown. V was cut by 5 bases and J by 5 bases, with 15 bases left in between. The CDR3 contains 14 residues. CDR1 is LGHDT and CDR2 is YNNKEL in the germline V gene (reference sequence). Amplification of TCR beta CDR3 regions used RNA as the template. The HTBI primer set drove a first-round RT-PCR of the TCR CDR3. TCRdb ran MiXCR on the multiplex PCR reads and lists one entry per CDR3 protein. The data hold about 350,000 distinct CDR3 sequences, with 15% to 20% observed a single time. Study-wide points: Appearing also in blood were most of the thyroid clonotypes expanded above 0.001.

Sample: blood. The chain recombines TRBV3-1 with TRBJ2-5, with D unresolved. The receptor's source is a woman between 40 and 55 years old with Graves' ophthalmopathy. The CDR3 sequence is CASSALGPEETQYF. For the CDR3, the DNA is TGTGCCAGCAGCGCCTTAGGACCCGAGGAGACCCAGTACTTC.